This TCR beta chain was documented in a study of T cell changes during pregnancy in multiple sclerosis. Clones were read by immunoSEQ multiplex PCR, and TCRdb kept only the in-frame ones, dropping some. This repertoire shows about 89,000 clones, approximately 95% found once; its top ten account for less than 2%. Sequences were derived from peripheral blood, sampled after pregnancy. The sequence was collected from a female donor in good health, enrolled as a control in a pregnancy study.

CDR3 loop: CASSHSYEQYF. The CDR3, as DNA: TGTGCCAGCAGCCACAGCTACGAGCAGTACTTC. This chain links TRBV6-1 with TRBJ2-7; D not resolved. Germline CDR1 MNHNS, CDR2 SASEGT. The CDR3 contains 11 residues. V shed 6 bases and J shed 3 bases, with 6 bases lying between them.